These 12 T cell receptor beta chains came from one sample sequenced in a study of shared clonotypes between healthy human individuals. The method was immunoSEQ multiplex PCR; TCRdb's version includes in-frame clones alone and lacks a portion of them. The sample lists a few hundred thousand clones, approximately 71% occurring once. Sequencing was carried out using PBMCs. These receptors originate from a woman in her thirties or forties in good health. Some clones in this sample may be carry-over from other donors' samples.

Remarks on this clone: Other DNA sequences in this sample translate to the same CDR3. The chain combines TRBV5-1 with TRBJ2-7; D not resolved. Trimming removed 0 bases from V and 0 bases from J, with 7 bases in between. Germline V lookup: CDR1 SGHRS, CDR2 YFSETQ. CDR3 length: 14 residues. The CDR3 sequence: CASSLDASSYEQYF. The CDR3 nucleotides read TGCGCCAGCAGCTTGGATGCAAGCTCCTACGAGCAGTACTTC. The variable domain in full, completed from reference TRBV5-1 and TRBJ2-7, reads KAGVTQTPRYLIKTRGQQVTLSCSPISGHRSVSWYQQTPGQGLQFLFEYFSETQRNKGNFPGRFSGRQFSNSRSEMNVSTLELGDSALYLCASSLDASSYEQYFGPGTRLTVT.

Turning to this clone: Other nucleotide sequences from this sample produce the same CDR3. The chain is built from TRBV6-5 and TRBJ2-1, with D hard to call. The germline gives CDR1 MNHEY, CDR2 SVGAGI. There are 12 residues in the CDR3. Trimming shortened V by 6 bases and J by 4 bases, and 7 bases separated the two germline ends. CDR3 sequence: CASRGVYNEQFF. The CDR3 DNA reads as TGTGCCAGCAGAGGAGTGTACAATGAGCAGTTCTTC.

The chain couples TRBV4-1 to TRBJ1-5; D might be TRBD1 (6 bases). Trimming removed 0 bases from V and 7 bases from J, with 10 bases in between. Germline CDR1 MGHRA, CDR2 YSYEKL. The CDR3 length is 14 residues. The CDR3 reads CASSQDRGGQPQHF. CDR3 DNA: TGCGCCAGCAGCCAAGATCGGGGGGGCCAGCCCCAGCATTTT.

The gene calls are TRBV5-1 and TRBJ1-1, with D uncertain. Trimming pared 0 bases from V and 0 bases from J, leaving 18 bases between. CDR1 and CDR2 from the germline V gene are SGHRS and YFSETQ. This CDR3 region has 18 residues. The chain's CDR3 is CASSLALYATPMNTEAFF. The DNA of the CDR3 is TGCGCCAGCAGCTTGGCTCTTTACGCCACTCCCATGAACACTGAAGCTTTCTTT.

As concerns this clone: This may stem from a read error, because a much larger clone lies one nucleotide away. The chain uses TRBV28 and TRBJ2-1; 7 bases fit TRBD2. In germline, CDR1 is MDHEN, CDR2 SYDVKM. The CDR3 runs to 16 residues. CDR3 bases: TGTGTCAGCAGTTTATTCCTAAGCGGGATCAACCATGAGCAGTTCTTC. As protein: CVSSLFLSGINHEQFF. Using reference TRBV28 and TRBJ2-1 for the parts outside the CDR3, the full variable domain is DVKVTQSSRYLVKRTGEKVFLECVQDMDHENMFWYRQDPGLGLRLIYFSYDVKMKEKGDIPEGYSVSREKKERFSLILESASTNQTSMYLCVSSLFLSGINHEQFFGPGTRLTVL.

Only one count was recorded for this clone. The chain links TRBV6-6 to TRBJ2-1; 9 bases line up with TRBD1. Germline CDR1 MNHNY, CDR2 SVGAGI (reference sequence). V was clipped by 5 bases and J by 2 bases; unmatched bases: 1. The CDR3 runs 14 residues. The CDR3 sequence: CASSRQGAYNEQFF. In nucleotides, the CDR3 is TGTGCCAGCAGTCGACAGGGGGCCTACAATGAGCAGTTCTTC.

This clone was recorded a few times. The chain links TRBV27 to TRBJ2-7, with D perhaps TRBD2 (5 bases). Trimming shortened V by 1 base and J by 4 bases, and 17 bases separated the two germline ends. Germline V lookup: CDR1 MNHEY, CDR2 SMNVEV (reference sequence). The CDR3 runs to 16 residues. CDR3 protein: CASSLYIPSSGYEQYF. In nucleotides, the CDR3 is TGTGCCAGCAGTTTATACATCCCTAGCTCGGGATACGAGCAGTACTTC.

To note about this clone: One junction end does not reproduce the germline sequence, and a read error may be involved. CDR3 sequence reads: CASSLSAGGETQYF. The CDR3 DNA is TGTGCTAGCAGCTTATCCGCAGGGGGAGAGACCCAGTACTTC. This chain joins TRBV7-7 and TRBJ2-5; 7 bases agree with TRBD1. Germline assignment: CDR1 SSHAT and CDR2 FNYEAQ (reference sequence). The length of the CDR3 is 14 residues.

The rearrangement joins TRBV7-6 to TRBJ2-7; unclear D gene. CDR1 and CDR2 from the germline V gene are SGHVS and FNYEAQ. The CDR3 length is 13 residues. Between the trimmed V and J ends, which lost 1 base and 2 bases, there was a span of 6 bases. The CDR3 coding sequence is TGTGCCAGCAGCTTAGGCCAACCCTACGAGCAGTACTTC. Translation gives CASSLGQPYEQYF.

This clone was seen a few times. The rearrangement links TRBV9 to TRBJ2-1; TRBD2 aligns across 8 bases. Germline trimming cut 3 bases from V and 4 bases from J; bases unmatched to any gene: 3. Germline V gene lookup returns CDR1 SGDLS and CDR2 YYNGEE. The CDR3 extends over 14 amino acids. The CDR3: CASSAGTRYNEQFF. The CDR3 DNA reads TGTGCCAGCAGCGCAGGGACTAGATACAATGAGCAGTTCTTC.

The chain combines TRBV7-8 with TRBJ2-1; D may be TRBD2 (5 bases). The V and J ends lost 2 bases and 3 bases respectively, with 17 bases between them. Germline-derived CDR1 and CDR2 are SGHVS and FQNEAQ. The CDR3 is made up of 17 amino acids. CDR3 in DNA: TGTGCCAGCAGCTTAAACCCTGCGGGCTCTGGCTACAATGAGCAGTTCTTC. Amino acid sequence: CASSLNPAGSGYNEQFF.

In DNA, the CDR3 is TGTGCCAGCGGACCAGGGGGCGGGATCCCTGAAGCTTTCTTT. It encodes CASGPGGGIPEAFF. This chain connects TRBV27 to TRBJ1-1; 8 bases fit TRBD1. V shed 8 bases, J shed 6 bases, and the junction held 11 bases outside the gene matches. The CDR3 is made up of 14 amino acids. The germline gives CDR1 MNHEY, CDR2 SMNVEV (reference sequence).